This section outlines one TCR beta chain sequence together with its context. What it recognizes is unknown. This sample stems from a study of T cell responses to AZD1222 COVID-19 vaccine. Background on the study: Pooled in the analysis were second doses at about 4 or about 12 weeks.

Study observations and caveats: Only a handful of AZD1222 recipients, more than 5 in all, had baseline seropositivity. White British ancestry dominated among donors, who included more females, and clonal diversity was possibly underestimated. The study reported that nearly half of spike-specific TCRs target unmutated variant regions.

The germline CDR1 and CDR2 sequences are LGHDT and YNNKEL (reference sequence). The CDR3 loop spans 15 amino acids. V was clipped by 7 bases and J by 7 bases, with 22 bases between them. This table comes from immunoSEQ multiplex PCR, and its TCRdb copy is limited to in-frame clones, with some not included. The sample yields more than 75,000 clones, approximately 90% seen once. This specimen was peripheral blood, taken on day 0 of AZD1222 vaccination. The TCR comes from an adult in good health. V gene TRBV3-1 (or the pseudogene TRBV3-2) combines with J gene TRBJ1-1, with a tentative D call TRBD1 (5 bases). CDR3 nucleotide sequence: TGTGCCAGCACCCCAACCAGGACACAAACGGGTGAAGCTTTCTTT. This encodes CASTPTRTQTGEAFF.